The clone carrying this T cell receptor (beta chain) was found a few times. Its antigen is undetermined. The sample comes from a study of T-cell reconstitution after alpha-beta-depleted transplantation in children. A TCRbeta library incorporating unique molecular identifiers was prepared. Each CDR3 protein is one row after TCRdb ran MiXCR on the PCR reads. The sample records fewer than 750,000 distinct CDR3 sequences, 20% to 30% being singletons. Study conclusions and caveats: Surviving recipient T cells and thymic progenitors produced the high day-60 TCRbeta diversity seen in some patients. T cells produced anew were the main source of T-cell counts and diversity one year after transplant. Where alpha-beta T cells came from about two months after transplant was reportedly several hundred expanded graft clones.

Trimming cost V 6 bases and J 3 bases, with 9 bases left between them. Germline V gene sequence: CDR1 ENHRY, CDR2 SYGVKD. CDR3 length equals 12 residues. The source of this sequence is a boy in the first two years of life with Wiskott-Aldrich syndrome, due to receive a stem cell transplant. Sequencing was performed on PBMCs, taken before TCRalphabeta/CD19-depleted stem cell transplant. The chain joins TRBV10-3 to TRBJ2-7; D possibly corresponds to TRBD2 (5 bases). The CDR3 loop reads CAISEGYYEQYF. The CDR3, as DNA: TGTGCCATCAGCGAGGGCTACTACGAGCAGTACTTC.